This is a list of T cell receptor beta chains from one sample in a study of blood T cell repertoires in COVID-19. Here immunoSEQ multiplex PCR was the method, and the copy in TCRdb shows in-frame clones only, minus some. The sample has approximately 200,000 clones, about nine tenths seen once. Sequenced: PBMCs or T cells enriched from blood (not recorded which). The source of these receptors is a woman in her twenties or thirties who had recovered from COVID-19. The CDR3 runs from the conserved cysteine through the conserved F or W. The D gene is left open where the match is weak. A clone size is listed for some rows: how often the clone was seen (once, few, many), or a class if it is expanded.

>TRBV4-3|once|TRBD1|TRBJ1-1
CASSQTTGGFLNTEAFF
TGCGCCAGCAGCCAAACAACAGGGGGCTTTTTGAACACTGAAGCTTTCTTT
>TRBV7-2|NA|NA|TRBJ1-1
CASSSMADTEAFF
TGTGCCAGCAGCTCAATGGCGGACACTGAAGCTTTCTTT
>TRBV9|NA|NA|TRBJ2-3
CASSRGGGYGSDTQYF
TGTGCCAGCAGCCGGGGCGGGGGCTACGGATCGGATACGCAGTATTTT
>TRBV19|NA|TRBD2|TRBJ2-1
CASSIGRVGSGRYNEQFF
TGTGCCAGTAGTATAGGGAGGGTCGGTAGCGGGAGGTACAATGAGCAGTTCTTC
>TRBV27|NA|TRBD1|TRBJ1-1
CASSLESRQGLSSAEAFF
TGTGCCAGCAGTTTAGAGAGTAGACAGGGTTTAAGTTCCGCTGAAGCTTTCTTT
>TRBV2|NA|NA|TRBJ2-3
CASSEARVDTQYF
TGTGCCAGCAGTGAAGCGCGGGTGGATACGCAGTATTTT
>TRBV25-1|NA|TRBD1|TRBJ1-4
CASSDRGVVNEKLFF
TGTGCCAGCAGTGACAGGGGGGTCGTTAATGAAAAACTGTTTTTT
>TRBV18|NA|TRBD1|TRBJ1-5
CASSLQGGNQPQHF
TGTGCCAGCTCATTACAGGGGGGCAATCAGCCCCAGCATTTT
>TRBV30|NA|NA|TRBJ2-7
CAWSIRGEQYF
TGTGCCTGGAGTATAAGGGGCGAGCAGTACTTC
>TRBV13|NA|NA|TRBJ1-5
CASSFLGPNQPQHF
TGTGCCAGCAGCTTTCTGGGGCCCAATCAGCCCCAGCATTTT
>TRBV5-1|NA|NA|TRBJ1-1
CASSLGHRDYTEAFF
TGCGCCAGCAGCTTGGGGCACAGGGATTACACTGAAGCTTTCTTT
>TRBV19|NA|NA|TRBJ2-5
CASSTGETQYF
TGTGCCAGTAGTACAGGGGAGACCCAGTACTTC
>TRBV30|NA|NA|TRBJ2-5
CAWSRGQETQYF
TGTGCCTGGAGCCGGGGTCAAGAGACCCAGTACTTC
>TRBV5-4|NA|TRBD1|TRBJ1-1
CASTIGGQSNTEAFF
TGTGCCAGCACCATTGGGGGACAGAGCAACACTGAAGCTTTCTTT
>TRBV27|NA|NA|TRBJ1-4
CASSLSGGLGEKLFF
TGTGCCAGCAGTTTATCCGGGGGGTTGGGTGAAAAACTGTTTTTT
>TRBV18|NA|TRBD1|TRBJ1-1
CASSARVQGASTEAFF
TGTGCCAGCTCAGCAAGGGTACAGGGGGCGAGCACTGAAGCTTTCTTT
>TRBV19|NA|NA|TRBJ1-1
CASSTHMNRAGMDTEAFF
TGTGCCAGTAGTACACACATGAACAGGGCTGGGATGGACACTGAAGCTTTCTTT
>TRBV5-6|NA|NA|TRBJ1-4
CASSLAGFNEKLFF
TGTGCCAGCAGCTTGGCCGGGTTCAATGAAAAACTGTTTTTT
>TRBV5-1|NA|NA|TRBJ1-2
CASSFLRDVFGYTF
TGCGCCAGCAGCTTCCTCAGGGATGTGTTTGGCTACACCTTC
>TRBV4-3|NA|TRBD2|TRBJ2-2
CASSQVQASGDTGELFF
TGCGCCAGCAGCCAAGTTCAGGCTAGCGGAGACACCGGGGAGCTGTTTTTT
>TRBV27|NA|NA|TRBJ1-2
CASIKAIPNYGYTF
TGTGCCAGCATTAAAGCGATCCCTAACTATGGCTACACCTTC
>TRBV29-1|NA|TRBD1|TRBJ1-2
CSVGTGANYGYTF
TGCAGCGTTGGGACAGGGGCCAACTATGGCTACACCTTC
>TRBV19|few|TRBD1|TRBJ1-2
CASSPGTGGFYGYTF
TGTGCCAGTAGTCCTGGGACAGGGGGCTTCTATGGCTACACCTTC
>TRBV24-1|NA|TRBD1|TRBJ2-1
CATSDPGTGGNEQFF
TGTGCCACCAGTGATCCCGGGACAGGGGGAAATGAGCAGTTCTTC
>TRBV7-9|NA|NA|TRBJ1-5
CASSLGVGQYNQPQHF
TGTGCCAGCAGCTTAGGAGTAGGACAGTACAATCAGCCCCAGCATTTT
>TRBV5-1|NA|NA|TRBJ1-5
CASSTGQTPNQPQHF
TGCGCCAGCAGCACTGGACAGACTCCTAATCAGCCCCAGCATTTT
>TRBV13|NA|NA|TRBJ1-3
CASSSRGSGKSIYF
TGTGCCAGCAGCTCCCGGGGGTCGGGGAAGTCCATATATTTT
>TRBV27|NA|NA|TRBJ2-7
CASSTTGAKPYEQYF
TGTGCCAGCAGCACAACGGGTGCAAAGCCCTACGAGCAGTACTTC
>TRBV27|NA|TRBD1|TRBJ1-6
CASSLNTGVDNSPLHF
TGTGCCAGCAGTTTGAATACAGGGGTGGATAATTCACCCCTCCACTTT
>TRBV4-1|NA|NA|TRBJ1-6
CASSPTGQASSPLHF
TGCGCCAGCAGCCCTACAGGTCAGGCTTCTTCACCCCTCCACTTT
>TRBV5-1|NA|TRBD1|TRBJ1-1
CASSLEGQGHTEAFF
TGCGCCAGCAGCCTAGAGGGACAGGGCCACACTGAAGCTTTCTTT
>TRBV7-2|few|TRBD2|TRBJ2-5
CASSSTSGGVKETQYF
TGTGCCAGCAGCTCGACTAGCGGGGGGGTGAAAGAGACCCAGTACTTC
>TRBV7-9|NA|NA|TRBJ2-7
CASSLPLDSYRSYEQYF
TGTGCCAGCAGTCTACCTCTTGACAGTTACCGCTCCTACGAGCAGTACTTC
>TRBV9|NA|TRBD1|TRBJ1-1
CASSPKGTAGGRNTEAFF
TGTGCCAGCAGCCCAAAAGGTACGGCAGGGGGTCGAAACACTGAAGCTTTCTTT
>TRBV11-3|NA|TRBD2|TRBJ2-1
CASSLGTSSGEQFF
TGTGCCAGCAGCTTAGGGACTTCTAGCGGAGAGCAGTTCTTC
>TRBV2|NA|TRBD2|TRBJ2-7
CASTGAPRAGGHYYEQYF
TGTGCCAGCACAGGAGCACCCAGGGCGGGGGGCCACTACTACGAGCAGTACTTC
>TRBV6-5|NA|TRBD1|TRBJ2-1
CASSYTTGTGTNEQFF
TGTGCCAGCAGTTACACAACCGGGACAGGGACGAATGAGCAGTTCTTC
>TRBV13|NA|NA|TRBJ2-1
CASRPLAEFYNEQFF
TGTGCCAGCAGACCACTAGCAGAATTCTACAATGAGCAGTTCTTC
>TRBV3-1/TRBV3-2|NA|NA|TRBJ2-3
CASSQDSGTDTQYF
TGTGCCAGCAGCCAAGATAGCGGCACAGATACGCAGTATTTT
>TRBV6-5|NA|NA|TRBJ2-5
CASSYSQGFGETQYF
TGTGCCAGCAGTTACTCACAGGGATTCGGCGAGACCCAGTACTTC
>TRBV15|NA|NA|TRBJ2-7
CATSRDREQYF
TGTGCCACCAGCAGAGACAGAGAGCAGTACTTC
>TRBV29-1|NA|NA|TRBJ1-2
CSVALGGYNYGYTF
TGCAGCGTCGCGTTGGGAGGGTATAACTATGGCTACACCTTC
>TRBV24-1|once|TRBD2|TRBJ2-5
CATSDPDLAGGPETQYF
TGTGCCACCAGTGACCCCGACCTAGCGGGAGGGCCAGAGACCCAGTACTTC
>TRBV25-1|NA|TRBD1|TRBJ1-2
CASSGWTGDFYGYTF
TGTGCCAGCAGTGGGTGGACAGGGGACTTCTATGGCTACACCTTC
>TRBV6-5|NA|NA|TRBJ2-2
CASRVGASTGELFF
TGTGCCAGCAGAGTGGGGGCGAGCACCGGGGAGCTGTTTTTT
>TRBV4-3|NA|NA|TRBJ1-6
CASSYEVLAGSPLHF
TGCGCCAGCAGCTATGAGGTTCTAGCTGGTTCACCCCTCCACTTT
>TRBV11-2|NA|NA|TRBJ2-2
CASSFQGMAGTGELFF
TGTGCCAGCAGCTTTCAGGGGATGGCGGGCACCGGGGAGCTGTTTTTT
>TRBV4-1|NA|TRBD2|TRBJ2-3
CASSRLAGGTTDTQYF
TGCGCCAGCAGCCGGTTAGCGGGAGGGACCACAGATACGCAGTATTTT
>TRBV5-1|NA|NA|TRBJ1-3
CASSLRDSSFGNTIYF
TGCGCCAGCAGCTTGAGAGACAGTTCATTTGGAAACACCATATATTTT
>TRBV9|NA|TRBD2|TRBJ2-1
CASSVVLAGVYNEQFF
TGTGCCAGCAGCGTAGTACTAGCGGGAGTTTACAATGAGCAGTTCTTC
>TRBV3-1/TRBV3-2|NA|NA|TRBJ2-7
CASSQAGSYEQYF
TGTGCCAGCAGCCAAGCAGGGTCCTACGAGCAGTACTTC
>TRBV7-8|NA|TRBD1|TRBJ1-2
CASSETGGYGYTF
TGTGCCAGCAGCGAAACAGGGGGCTATGGCTACACCTTC
>TRBV3-1/TRBV3-2|NA|TRBD2|TRBJ2-5
CASSSPGTSEGLKGTQYF
TGTGCCAGCAGCTCCCCCGGGACTAGCGAGGGGTTGAAGGGGACCCAGTACTTC
>TRBV6-2/TRBV6-3|NA|TRBD2|TRBJ2-3
CASSFPRLAGGPTDTQYF
TGTGCCAGCAGTTTCCCCAGACTAGCGGGAGGACCCACAGATACGCAGTATTTT
>TRBV29-1|once|TRBD1|TRBJ1-2
CSVVWGQGKALYYGYTF
TGCAGCGTTGTCTGGGGACAGGGAAAAGCTCTTTACTATGGCTACACCTTC
>TRBV28|NA|TRBD1|TRBJ1-1
CASSLRGPTEAFF
TGTGCCAGCAGCCTCAGGGGGCCCACTGAAGCTTTCTTT